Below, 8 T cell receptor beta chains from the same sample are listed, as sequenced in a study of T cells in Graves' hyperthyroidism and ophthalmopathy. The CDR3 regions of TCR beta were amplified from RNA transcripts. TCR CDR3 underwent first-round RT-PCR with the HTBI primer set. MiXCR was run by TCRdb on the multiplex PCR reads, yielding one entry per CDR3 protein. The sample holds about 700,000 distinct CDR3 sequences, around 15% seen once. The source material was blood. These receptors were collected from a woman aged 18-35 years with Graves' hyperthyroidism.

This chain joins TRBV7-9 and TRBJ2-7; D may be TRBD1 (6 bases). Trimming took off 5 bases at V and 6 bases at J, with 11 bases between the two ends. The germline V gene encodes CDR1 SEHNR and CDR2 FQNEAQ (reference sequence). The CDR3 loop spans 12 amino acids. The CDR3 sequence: CASSLIRGEQYF. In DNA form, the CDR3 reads TGTGCCAGCAGCCTTATCAGGGGCGAGCAGTACTTC. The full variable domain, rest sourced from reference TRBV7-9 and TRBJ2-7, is DTGVSQNPRHKITKRGQNVTFRCDPISEHNRLYWYRQTLGQGPEFLTYFQNEAQLEKSRLLSDRFSAERPKGSFSTLEIQRTEQGDSAMYLCASSLIRGEQYFGPGTRLTVT.

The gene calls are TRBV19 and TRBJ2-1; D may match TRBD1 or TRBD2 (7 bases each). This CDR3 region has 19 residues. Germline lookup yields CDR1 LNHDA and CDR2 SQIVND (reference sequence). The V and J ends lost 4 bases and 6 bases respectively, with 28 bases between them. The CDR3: CASSTIRRMVRGGVNEQFF. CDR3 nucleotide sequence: TGTGCCAGTAGTACGATTCGACGTATGGTCAGGGGGGGGGTCAATGAGCAGTTCTTC.

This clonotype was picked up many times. This CDR3 is CASSEWLPGSGGYTF. The DNA for the CDR3 is TGTGCCAGCAGTGAATGGCTTCCAGGGTCTGGTGGCTACACCTTC. The gene calls are TRBV2 and TRBJ1-2; a possible D gene is TRBD1 (5 bases). The CDR3 totals 15 residues. Germline values: CDR1 SNHLY, CDR2 FYNNEI. The V end was cut by 2 bases, the J end by 7 bases, with 17 bases between.

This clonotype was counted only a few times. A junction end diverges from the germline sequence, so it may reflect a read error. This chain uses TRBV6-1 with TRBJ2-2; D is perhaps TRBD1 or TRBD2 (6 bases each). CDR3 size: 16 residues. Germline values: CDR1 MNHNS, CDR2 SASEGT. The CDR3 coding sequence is TGTGCCAGCAGTCTCAGGGGACTCACGAACACCGAGGAGCTGTTTTTT. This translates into CASSLRGLTNTEELFF.

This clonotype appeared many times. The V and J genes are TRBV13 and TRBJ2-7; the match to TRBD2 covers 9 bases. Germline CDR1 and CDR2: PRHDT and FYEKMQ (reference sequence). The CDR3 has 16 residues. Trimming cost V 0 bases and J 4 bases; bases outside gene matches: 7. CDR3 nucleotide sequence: TGTGCCAGCAGCTTAGGATTAGCGGGAGTAGAGTACGAGCAGTACTTC. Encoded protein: CASSLGLAGVEYEQYF.

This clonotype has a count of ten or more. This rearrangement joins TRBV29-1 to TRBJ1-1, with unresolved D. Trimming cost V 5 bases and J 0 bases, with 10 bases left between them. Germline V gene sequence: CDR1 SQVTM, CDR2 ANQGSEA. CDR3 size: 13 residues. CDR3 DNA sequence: TGCAGCGTTTCTCGGACGGTGAACACTGAAGCTTTCTTT. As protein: CSVSRTVNTEAFF.

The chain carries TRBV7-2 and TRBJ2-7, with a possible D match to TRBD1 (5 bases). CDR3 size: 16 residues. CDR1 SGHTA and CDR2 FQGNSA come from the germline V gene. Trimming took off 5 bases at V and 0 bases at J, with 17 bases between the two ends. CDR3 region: CASSLRQITSSYEQYF. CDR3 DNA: TGTGCCAGCAGCCTTCGACAGATAACGAGCTCCTACGAGCAGTACTTC.

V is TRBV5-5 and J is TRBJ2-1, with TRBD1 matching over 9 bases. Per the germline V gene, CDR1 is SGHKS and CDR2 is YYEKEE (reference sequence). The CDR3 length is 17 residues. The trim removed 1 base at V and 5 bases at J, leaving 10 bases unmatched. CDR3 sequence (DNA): TGTGCCAGCAGCTTGTGGTGGGGGGACAGGGTACACAATGAGCAGTTCTTC. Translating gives CASSLWWGDRVHNEQFF. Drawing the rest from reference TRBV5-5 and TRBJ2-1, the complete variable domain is DAGVTQSPTHLIKTRGQQVTLRCSPISGHKSVSWYQQVLGQGPQFIFQYYEKEERGRGNFPDRFSARQFPNYSSELNVNALLLGDSALYLCASSLWWGDRVHNEQFFGPGTRLTVL.